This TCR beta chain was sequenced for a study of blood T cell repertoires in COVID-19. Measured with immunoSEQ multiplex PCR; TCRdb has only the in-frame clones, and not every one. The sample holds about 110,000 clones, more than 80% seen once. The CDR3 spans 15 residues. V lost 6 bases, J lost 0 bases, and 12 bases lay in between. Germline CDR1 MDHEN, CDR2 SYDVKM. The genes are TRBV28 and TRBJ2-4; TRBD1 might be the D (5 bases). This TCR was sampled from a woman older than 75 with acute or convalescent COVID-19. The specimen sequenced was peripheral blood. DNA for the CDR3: TGTGCCAGCAGGAAGGGTAGGGGAGCCAAAAACATTCAGTACTTC. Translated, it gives CASRKGRGAKNIQYF. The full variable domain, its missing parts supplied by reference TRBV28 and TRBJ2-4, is DVKVTQSSRYLVKRTGEKVFLECVQDMDHENMFWYRQDPGLGLRLIYFSYDVKMKEKGDIPEGYSVSREKKERFSLILESASTNQTSMYLCASRKGRGAKNIQYFGAGTRLSVL.